This T cell receptor (beta chain) was sequenced during a study of blood T cell repertoires in COVID-19. In its sample, this clone was seen once. Source study methods: By means of reference gene primer amplification, nucleated cell counts were estimated. The data were produced by immunoSEQ multiplex PCR, yet TCRdb's version contains in-frame clones alone and is incomplete. The V and J calls and clone size were taken over from that table, and D and trimming were inferred from the DNA. This sample has over 35,000 clones, with 85% to 90% found just once. The Seattle patients, enrolled during active infection, were followed longitudinally. CDR3 length equals 13 residues. Trimming left V 2 bases short and J 2 bases short, with 7 bases between. CDR1 and CDR2 (germline): SGHTS, YDEGEE.

The origin of this receptor is a man aged 35-49 years with COVID-19, enrolled during active disease. The J gene is TRBJ2-5, the V gene TRBV5-8, with D hard to call. The sequenced sample was peripheral blood. Here the CDR3 DNA reads TGTGCCAGCAGCTTCCCCGGTCAAGAGACCCAGTACTTC. Translated, it gives CASSFPGQETQYF.